The clone carrying this T cell receptor beta chain occurred once. This same CDR3 is encoded by further DNA sequences in the sample. This record belongs to a study of cytomegalovirus exposure and HLA in healthy donors. While the first cohort had several hundred subjects, the donors belonged to the separate validation cohort of 100 to 150 subjects. Using immunoSEQ multiplex PCR, the repertoire was profiled, and TCRdb retains in-frame clones only, with some absent. There are 130,000 to 150,000 clones in the sample; about 91% occur only once, and around 8% lies in the top ten. This CDR3 is built from 13 residues. From germline, CDR1 is MNHEY and CDR2 SMNVEV (reference sequence). V was pared by 5 bases and J by 9 bases, with 17 bases between.

The receptor comes from a young woman in good health and CMV-seropositive. The V and J genes are TRBV27 and TRBJ2-7, with a weak D call TRBD1 (5 bases). What was sequenced was PBMCs. CDR3 in amino acids: CASSLFQGTGQYF. CDR3 in DNA: TGTGCCAGCAGTCTTTTTCAGGGTACGGGGCAGTACTTC.